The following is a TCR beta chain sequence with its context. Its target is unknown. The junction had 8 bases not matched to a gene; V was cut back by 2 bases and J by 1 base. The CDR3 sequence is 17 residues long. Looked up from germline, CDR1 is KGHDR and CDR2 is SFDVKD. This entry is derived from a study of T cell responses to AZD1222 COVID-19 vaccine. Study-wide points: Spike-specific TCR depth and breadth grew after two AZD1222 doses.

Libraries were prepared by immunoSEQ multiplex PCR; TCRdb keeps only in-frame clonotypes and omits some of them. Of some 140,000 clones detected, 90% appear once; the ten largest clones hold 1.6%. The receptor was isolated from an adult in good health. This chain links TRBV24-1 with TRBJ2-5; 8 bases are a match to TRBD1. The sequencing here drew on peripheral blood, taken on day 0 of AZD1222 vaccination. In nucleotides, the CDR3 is TGTGCCACCAGTGATTCGTACAGGGGGGCATCCCAAGAGACCCAGTACTTC. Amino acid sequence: CATSDSYRGASQETQYF.